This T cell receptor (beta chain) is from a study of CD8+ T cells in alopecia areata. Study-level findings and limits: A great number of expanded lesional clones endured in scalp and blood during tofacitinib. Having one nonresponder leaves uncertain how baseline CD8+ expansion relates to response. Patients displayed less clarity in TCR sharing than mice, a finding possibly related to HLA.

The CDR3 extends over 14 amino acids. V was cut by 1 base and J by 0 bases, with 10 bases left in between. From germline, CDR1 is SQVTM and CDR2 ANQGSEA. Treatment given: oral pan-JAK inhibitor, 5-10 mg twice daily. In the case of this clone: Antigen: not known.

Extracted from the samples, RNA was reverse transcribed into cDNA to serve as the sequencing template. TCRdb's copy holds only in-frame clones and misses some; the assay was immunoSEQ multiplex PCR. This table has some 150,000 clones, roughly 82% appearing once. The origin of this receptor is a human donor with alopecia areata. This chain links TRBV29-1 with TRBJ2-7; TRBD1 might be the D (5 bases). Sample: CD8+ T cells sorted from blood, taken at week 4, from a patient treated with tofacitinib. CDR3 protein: CSVEVAGLSYEQYF. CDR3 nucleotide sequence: TGCAGCGTTGAAGTCGCAGGGCTCTCCTACGAGCAGTACTTC.